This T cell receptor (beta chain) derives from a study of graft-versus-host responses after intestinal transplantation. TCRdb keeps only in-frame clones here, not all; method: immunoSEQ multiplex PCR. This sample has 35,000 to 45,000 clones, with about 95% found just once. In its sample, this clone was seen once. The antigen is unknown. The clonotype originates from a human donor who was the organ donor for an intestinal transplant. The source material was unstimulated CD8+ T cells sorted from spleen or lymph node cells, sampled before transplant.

DNA of the CDR3: TGTGCCAGCAGTGGGCAAGGACGGATCGGGGAGCTGTTTTTT. This translates into CASSGQGRIGELFF. The chain uses TRBV6-1 and TRBJ2-2; no clear D gene. V lost 4 bases and J lost 7, with 13 bases in between. Looked up from germline, CDR1 is MNHNS and CDR2 is SASEGT. There are 14 residues in the CDR3.